The 32 T cell receptor beta chains below were found in one sample sequenced in a study of blood T cell repertoires in COVID-19 (dated by TCRdb to about 2020). Library preparation was by the immunoSEQ multiplex PCR assay. Not all clones reach the TCRdb copy of this immuneACCESS table, which keeps in-frame sequences only. Checked studies attribute under half of the gap to unresolved V genes and leave the rest unexplained. The sample data list roughly 100,000 clones, and about 90% of these were observed just once. The ten largest clonotypes hold approximately 6.2% of the sample. Sequencing used peripheral blood. All receptors derive from a human donor in a cohort sampled during active COVID-19.

This rearrangement joins TRBV28 to TRBJ1-5, with unresolved D. The germline gives CDR1 MDHEN, CDR2 SYDVKM. This CDR3 has 16 residues. V gave up 4 bases and J gave up 4 bases, with 17 bases separating them. The CDR3 DNA reads as TGTGCCAGCAGTTCTCTATTCGGCGGTGGAAATCAGCCCCAGCATTTT. Encoded protein: CASSSLFGGGNQPQHF.

This chain uses TRBV18 with TRBJ2-2, with 10 nucleotides matching TRBD2. The CDR3 length is 17 residues. Germline V CDR1 and CDR2: KGHSH, LQKENI. V lost 0 bases to trimming and J lost 5 bases; unmatched junction nucleotides: 6. The CDR3 DNA is TGTGCCAGCTCACCACCACTAGCGGGGTCCTCGACCGGGGAGCTGTTTTTT. This codes for CASSPPLAGSSTGELFF.

The chain uses TRBV25-1 and TRBJ2-7; D perhaps matches TRBD2 (7 bases). V lost 6 bases and J lost 2, with 14 bases in between. This CDR3 has 14 amino acids. Germline V gene sequence: CDR1 MGHDK, CDR2 SYGVNS. The CDR3: CASREGGEAYEQYF. For the CDR3, the DNA is TGTGCCAGCAGGGAAGGGGGGGAAGCCTACGAGCAGTACTTC.

This chain connects TRBV2 to TRBJ1-5; possibly TRBD1 for D (6 bases). Trimming pared 5 bases from V and 0 bases from J, leaving 11 bases between. This CDR3 is built from 15 residues. Germline lookup yields CDR1 SNHLY and CDR2 FYNNEI. The CDR3 region is CASSLNRASNQPQHF. The CDR3 bases are TGTGCCAGCAGTTTGAACAGGGCTAGCAATCAGCCCCAGCATTTT.

The J gene is TRBJ2-3, the V gene TRBV11-3, with TRBD2 matching 8 bases. Per the germline V gene, CDR1 is SGHNT and CDR2 is YENEEA. The CDR3 contains 17 residues. With V trimmed by 1 base and J by 2 bases, 8 bases remained unmatched. The CDR3 coding sequence is TGTGCCAGCAGCTTAGGTCGGGCGGGAGGAGCCACAGATACGCAGTATTTT. Amino acid sequence: CASSLGRAGGATDTQYF.

The V and J genes are TRBV19 and TRBJ1-2; D not resolved. This CDR3 region has 11 residues. Looked up from germline, CDR1 is LNHDA and CDR2 is SQIVND (reference sequence). The V gene lost 6 bases and the J gene lost 8 bases, with 10 bases spanning the gap. This CDR3 reads CASSVGHGYTF. In nucleotides, the CDR3 is TGTGCCAGTAGCGTCGGTCACGGCTACACCTTC.

The J gene is TRBJ2-2, the V gene TRBV29-1; 9 nucleotides agree with TRBD2. In germline, CDR1 is SQVTM, CDR2 ANQGSEA. This CDR3 is built from 13 residues. The CDR3 nucleotides read TGCACCGCCGGGACTAGCAACACCGGGGAGCTGTTTTTT. Residues: CTAGTSNTGELFF.

The chain carries TRBV5-1 and TRBJ1-6; D is possibly TRBD1 (5 bases). The germline gives CDR1 SGHRS, CDR2 YFSETQ. Trimming stripped 0 bases from V and 11 bases from J, with 18 bases between. This CDR3 has 16 amino acids. In DNA, the CDR3 is TGCGCCAGCAGCTTGGCCGGCAGGGACTACGGTCCACCCCTCCACTTT. Encoded protein: CASSLAGRDYGPPLHF. Full variable domain (rest looked up from reference TRBV5-1 and TRBJ1-6): KAGVTQTPRYLIKTRGQQVTLSCSPISGHRSVSWYQQTPGQGLQFLFEYFSETQRNKGNFPGRFSGRQFSNSRSEMNVSTLELGDSALYLCASSLAGRDYGPPLHFGNGTRLTVT.

The gene calls are TRBV9 and TRBJ2-3; a possible D gene is TRBD2 (5 bases). Germline assignment: CDR1 SGDLS and CDR2 YYNGEE. The CDR3 is made up of 16 amino acids. V was clipped by 1 base and J by 0 bases, with 12 bases between them. The CDR3 spells CASSVRSAGSTDTQYF. CDR3 nucleotides: TGTGCCAGCAGCGTACGGTCCGCGGGTAGCACAGATACGCAGTATTTT.

This clone appeared once. The chain is built from TRBV5-1 and TRBJ2-1; tentative D call: TRBD2 (6 bases). The germline CDR1 and CDR2 sequences are SGHRS and YFSETQ. There are 15 residues in the CDR3. Trimming removed 1 base from V and 8 bases from J, with 16 bases in between. This chain's CDR3 is CASSLMPGVGYEQFF. CDR3 DNA sequence: TGCGCCAGCAGCTTGATGCCGGGAGTGGGATATGAGCAGTTCTTC.

The sample holds one count of this clone. The chain employs TRBV6-5 and TRBJ2-1; D unclear. The CDR3 has 11 residues. Per germline, CDR1 MNHEY and CDR2 SVGAGI. V was pared by 5 bases and J by 9 bases, with 8 bases between. CDR3 sequence reads: CASSRIGEQFF. CDR3 bases: TGTGCCAGCAGTAGAATCGGTGAGCAGTTCTTC.

The chain employs TRBV28 and TRBJ1-3, with TRBD1 as a possible D gene (6 bases). Trimming took 8 bases from V and 0 from J, leaving 11 bases between them. Germline lookup yields CDR1 MDHEN and CDR2 SYDVKM. CDR3 size: 14 residues. The CDR3 here is CASATGSSGNTIYF. DNA for the CDR3: TGTGCCAGCGCGACAGGTTCCTCTGGAAACACCATATATTTT.

This chain uses TRBV23-1 with TRBJ2-3, with 8 nucleotides matching TRBD1. TRBV23-1 is an ORF for which the function is uncertain. The CDR3 spans 13 residues. Trimming cost V 10 bases and J 4 bases; bases outside gene matches: 7. In nucleotides, the CDR3 is TGCGCCACCTTGGACAGGGAATCAGATACGCAGTATTTT. Amino acids: CATLDRESDTQYF.

V and J are TRBV6-6 and TRBJ2-5, with 7 bases lining up with TRBD2. The CDR3 runs 14 residues. The germline V gene encodes CDR1 MNHNY and CDR2 SVGAGI (reference sequence). Trimming removed 5 bases from V and 5 bases from J; junction bases left unmatched: 8. CDR3 nucleotide sequence: TGTGCCAGCAGTGGGGGGGATGTAGGCGAGACCCAGTACTTC. Its protein is CASSGGDVGETQYF.

The chain recombines TRBV2 with TRBJ1-5; TRBD1 is a possible D gene (5 bases). The CDR3 runs to 13 residues. The germline V gene has CDR1 SNHLY and CDR2 FYNNEI. The V end was cut by 4 bases, the J end by 7 bases, with 11 bases between. Written as DNA, the CDR3 is TGTGCCAGCAGTGTTGGTCAGGGCCAGCCCCAGCATTTT. It encodes CASSVGQGQPQHF.

The count of this clone is one. The chain joins TRBV20-1 to TRBJ2-5; D is uncertain. Trimming took 4 bases from V and 4 from J, leaving 7 bases between them. Germline CDR1 and CDR2: DFQATT and SNEGSKA (reference sequence). The CDR3 runs 11 residues. The CDR3 DNA reads as TGCAGTGCTATGCGAATAGAGACCCAGTACTTC. Protein product: CSAMRIETQYF.

This sequence joins TRBV2 and TRBJ1-5; a possible D gene is TRBD1 (6 bases). Germline V lookup: CDR1 SNHLY, CDR2 FYNNEI. This CDR3 is 14 amino acids long. Trimming took 4 bases from V and 4 from J, leaving 11 bases between them. CDR3 sequence (DNA): TGTGCCAGCAGTGCTGGGCAGGGGAATCAGCCCCAGCATTTT. Its translation is CASSAGQGNQPQHF. The whole variable domain, filled in from reference TRBV2 and TRBJ1-5, reads EPEVTQTPSHQVTQMGQEVILRCVPISNHLYFYWYRQILGQKVEFLVSFYNNEISEKSEIFDDQFSVERPDGSNFTLKIRSTKLEDSAMYFCASSAGQGNQPQHFGDGTRLSIL.

The chain carries TRBV5-4 and TRBJ1-5; D remains unclear. V lost 0 bases and J 4 bases, leaving 5 bases between the germline ends. The CDR3 has 13 residues. Germline loops: CDR1 SGHNT, CDR2 YYREEE (reference sequence). CDR3 bases: TGTGCCAGCAGCTTGGAACTAAATCAGCCCCAGCATTTT. Translation gives CASSLELNQPQHF.

This clone was seen a handful of times. V and J are TRBV12-3 or TRBV12-4 and TRBJ1-4; D may be TRBD1 (5 bases). The CDR3 extends over 13 amino acids. Trimming stripped 2 bases from V and 8 bases from J, with 9 bases between. The CDR3, as DNA: TGTGCCAGCAGTTTATGGTCAGGGGAAAAACTGTTTTTT. Protein sequence: CASSLWSGEKLFF.

The chain employs TRBV7-3 and TRBJ2-6; TRBD1 matches at 8 bases. Germline V gives CDR1 SGHTA, CDR2 FQGTGA. V trimming: 1 base; J trimming: 0 bases; junction bases outside the gene matches: 5. The CDR3 extends over 18 amino acids. DNA for the CDR3: TGTGCCAGCAGCTTAAAGGGGACAGGTCTCTCTGGGGCCAACGTCCTGACTTTC. This encodes CASSLKGTGLSGANVLTF. Full variable domain (missing parts from reference TRBV7-3 and TRBJ2-6): GAGVSQTPSNKVTEKGKYVELRCDPISGHTALYWYRQSLGQGPEFLIYFQGTGAADDSGLPNDRFFAVRPEGSVSTLKIQRTERGDSAVYLCASSLKGTGLSGANVLTFGAGSRLTVL.

This clone showed up just once. The gene calls are TRBV10-3 and TRBJ1-4; D is unresolved. The CDR3 loop spans 14 amino acids. Germline V gives CDR1 ENHRY, CDR2 SYGVKD. Trimming removed 3 bases from V and 4 bases from J, with 9 bases in between. CDR3 bases: TGTGCCATCAGTGACCTACAGCTTAATGAAAAACTGTTTTTT. Its translation: CAISDLQLNEKLFF.

The genes are TRBV7-2 and TRBJ2-5; 8 nucleotides match TRBD2. This CDR3 comprises 17 residues. V lost 5 bases and J lost 3; bases outside the gene matches: 14. CDR1 is SGHTA, CDR2 FQGNSA, per germline. The CDR3 sequence: CASSPQSGGGTKETQYF. The CDR3 DNA reads as TGTGCCAGCAGCCCCCAAAGCGGCGGGGGGACAAAAGAGACCCAGTACTTC.

The chain links TRBV7-6 to TRBJ2-7; 10 positions agree with TRBD1. The junction had 4 bases not matched to a gene; V was cut back by 4 bases and J by 4 bases. This CDR3 has 14 residues. Germline CDR1 SGHVS, CDR2 FNYEAQ. DNA for the CDR3: TGTGCCAGCAGCTACGGACAGGGGGGGTACGAGCAGTACTTC. Protein product: CASSYGQGGYEQYF.

This clone was seen a single time. This rearrangement joins TRBV19 to TRBJ1-2; the D is unclear. The CDR3 runs to 13 residues. CDR1 and CDR2 from the germline V gene are LNHDA and SQIVND (reference sequence). V was pared by 6 bases and J by 8 bases, with 16 bases between. CDR3 nucleotides: TGTGCCAGTAGCCTTTCAGGACTAGGCGGCTACACCTTC. Its translation is CASSLSGLGGYTF.

As DNA, the CDR3 is TGTGCCAGCAGCGTAGGTGACTACGCTGAGCAGTTCTTC. Amino acids: CASSVGDYAEQFF. This sequence joins TRBV9 and TRBJ2-1, with a weak D call TRBD2 (5 bases). The CDR3 contains 13 residues. Trimming stripped 0 bases from V and 9 bases from J, with 10 bases between. The germline CDR1 and CDR2 sequences are SGDLS and YYNGEE.

The chain links TRBV1 to TRBJ2-1; the table's D call, TRBD2, was not checked against the DNA. TRBV1 counts as a pseudogene. The CDR3 runs to 20 residues. The CDR3 nucleotides read TGCACCAGCACCCAAAAACTAGCGGGATTTAGAGGAAGCTCCTACAATGAGCAGTTCTTC. Amino acids: CTSTQKLAGFRGSSYNEQFF.

This clone appeared a few times. The genes are TRBV10-3 and TRBJ2-7; 7 bases agree with TRBD1. The CDR3 has 13 residues. The J segment lost 0 bases and the V segment lost 8 bases, leaving 4 bases of the junction unmatched. Germline V gene lookup returns CDR1 ENHRY and CDR2 SYGVKD. CDR3 protein: CAISGTDSYEQYF. CDR3 in DNA: TGTGCCATCTCCGGGACAGACTCCTACGAGCAGTACTTC.

This chain joins TRBV14 and TRBJ2-1, with TRBD2 identical over 7 bases. The ends lost 2 bases at V and 3 bases at J; junction bases unmatched: 1. CDR1 is SGHDN, CDR2 FVKESK, per germline. This CDR3 spans 14 amino acids. CDR3 bases: TGTGCCAGCAGCCAAACTAGCGTCTACAATGAGCAGTTCTTC. Translating gives CASSQTSVYNEQFF.

This rearrangement joins TRBV4-2 to TRBJ1-4; possible D gene TRBD1, 5 bases. The germline V gene has CDR1 LGHNA and CDR2 YNFKEQ. The CDR3 runs 16 residues. The ends were cut back, 0 bases at V and 7 bases at J, with 15 bases in the middle. The CDR3: CASSQDQGGAVEKLFF. In DNA form, the CDR3 reads TGTGCCAGCAGCCAAGATCAAGGAGGGGCGGTTGAAAAACTGTTTTTT.

There are a few counts of this clone. The rearrangement links TRBV2 to TRBJ2-2, with D maybe TRBD1 (6 bases). V lost 4 bases to trimming and J lost 0 bases, with 15 bases between them. The germline V gene has CDR1 SNHLY and CDR2 FYNNEI. The CDR3 runs 17 residues. CDR3 coding DNA: TGTGCCAGCAGTGTCCCCCGGGACAACGCGAACACCGGGGAGCTGTTTTTT. This gives the protein CASSVPRDNANTGELFF.

This chain connects TRBV10-3 to TRBJ1-1; the match to TRBD1 covers 7 bases. This CDR3 spans 13 amino acids. Looked up from germline, CDR1 is ENHRY and CDR2 is SYGVKD. The V gene end was trimmed by 7 bases and the J gene end by 3 bases; junction bases not matched to a gene: 5. CDR3 residues: CAITFDRDTEAFF. The CDR3 coding sequence is TGTGCCATCACCTTCGACAGGGACACTGAAGCTTTCTTT.

This chain connects TRBV6-1 to TRBJ2-1, with TRBD2 identical over 9 bases. Germline assignment: CDR1 MNHNS and CDR2 SASEGT. Trimming cost V 4 bases and J 0 bases; bases outside gene matches: 7. This CDR3 comprises 17 residues. Here the CDR3 DNA reads TGTGCCAGCAGTGCCCGGACTAGCGAGAGCTCCTACAATGAGCAGTTCTTC. Translating it yields CASSARTSESSYNEQFF.